These 2 T cell receptor beta chains came from one sample sequenced in a study of human T cells and chemical hapten exposure. This sample's time point: patch test 1, 2 weeks after DPC sensitization. Treatment of the sample: therapeutic diphenylcyclopropenone sensitization with weekly scalp DPC. TCRdb recomputed calls from the RACE reads with MiXCR, one row per CDR3 protein. The profile shows about 110,000 distinct CDR3 sequences, approximately 10% of them singletons. Sequences were derived from whole blood, sampled in connection with sensitization to the hapten diphenylcyclopropenone (DPC). The source of these receptors is a middle-aged woman with alopecia areata. Some clones in this sample may be carry-over from other donors' samples.

This clonotype showed up many times. V and J are TRBV29-1 and TRBJ2-4; D tentatively fits TRBD1 or TRBD2 (5 bases each). The CDR3 is 14 amino acids. Trimming left V 4 bases short and J 5 bases short, with 15 bases between. Germline values: CDR1 SQVTM, CDR2 ANQGSEA. The CDR3 is CSVVERGRENIQYF. CDR3 coding DNA: TGCAGCGTTGTAGAGAGGGGACGAGAAAACATTCAGTACTTC.

The J gene is TRBJ2-2, the V gene TRBV27; a possible D gene is TRBD2 (6 bases). V gave up 7 bases and J gave up 5 bases, with 23 bases separating them. The CDR3 is 17 amino acids. In germline, CDR1 is MNHEY, CDR2 SMNVEV (reference sequence). DNA of the CDR3: TGTGCCAGCAACCCCCTCCCAACGGGAGCCTTTACCGGGGAGCTGTTTTTT. Encoded protein: CASNPLPTGAFTGELFF.